A selection of T cell receptor beta chains follows, all from one sample in a study of shared clonotypes between healthy human individuals. Profiled with immunoSEQ multiplex PCR; TCRdb holds only in-frame clones, not every one. The data show over 850,000 clones, with about 80% seen just once and under 0.6% held by the top ten. The sample was memory CD4+ T cells from PBMCs. These receptors originate from a man between 18 and 35 years old in good health. Some clones in this sample may be carry-over from other donors' samples. The CDR3 runs from the conserved cysteine through the conserved F or W. D genes are given only for firm matches. Only some rows state a clone size, as once, few, many or a class for expanded clones.

cdr3_nt cdr3_aa j_call clone_size d_call v_call
TGTGCCAGCAGTGAATGGCCAGGGGAGAGCTCTGGAAACACCATATATTTT CASSEWPGESSGNTIYF TRBJ1-3 . . TRBV25-1
TGTGCCAGCAGCTTGGGCAGCCCATCCTATGGCTACACCTTC CASSLGSPSYGYTF TRBJ1-2 few . TRBV5-8
TGTGCCAGCAGCTACGGACAGTCTAGCACAGATACGCAGTATTTT CASSYGQSSTDTQYF TRBJ2-3 few . TRBV7-9
TGTGCCAGCACGGGGGGGTACGAGCAGTACTTC CASTGGYEQYF TRBJ2-7 . TRBD2 TRBV6-6
TGTGCCTGGAGTCATACCAGTACCCCCTACGAGCAGTACTTC CAWSHTSTPYEQYF TRBJ2-7 few . TRBV30
TGTGCCAGCAGTGACTCGGGGTTTACAGATACGCAGTATTTT CASSDSGFTDTQYF TRBJ2-3 . . TRBV6-1
TGTGCCAGCGCCCCCTCACCCTCGGGACAGGGCACAGATACGCAGTATTTT CASAPSPSGQGTDTQYF TRBJ2-3 many . TRBV21-1
TGTGCCAGCAGCAGGACGCAGAACACTGAAGCTTTCTTT CASSRTQNTEAFF TRBJ1-1 . . TRBV5-5
TGTGCCAGCAGTGACTTCACGGGATCCGGGGAGCTGTTTTTT CASSDFTGSGELFF TRBJ2-2 . . TRBV2
TGCGCCCATAAAGGAATCCGCCCAGGGGGCCCTTCAAAAAGCCCCTACGAGCAGTACTTC CAHKGIRPGGPSKSPYEQYF TRBJ2-7 . TRBD1 TRBV23-1
TGTGCCATCAGTGAGTCGTTGGGACAGGGACAAAAACTGTTTTTT CAISESLGQGQKLFF TRBJ1-4 few TRBD1 TRBV10-3
TGTGCCAGCAGCTTAGACACAAATACGCAGTATTTT CASSLDTNTQYF TRBJ2-3 . . TRBV7-9
TGTGCCAGCAGCTTGCCAGGGGCGCGTCCGGATACGCAGTATTTT CASSLPGARPDTQYF TRBJ2-3 . . TRBV5-4
TGTGCCAGCAGCAGCGGGACGTCCCGGGAGACCCAGTACTTC CASSSGTSRETQYF TRBJ2-5 once TRBD2 TRBV4-2
TGTGCCAGCAGCCCCATTCTCGATGGCTACACCTTC CASSPILDGYTF TRBJ1-2 . . TRBV28
TGTGCCAGCAGCTCCTTCGGGGGCATGAACACTGAAGCTTTCTTT CASSSFGGMNTEAFF TRBJ1-1 . . TRBV5-5
TGTGCCAGTAGTAGCGGGACAGGGGTCACCGGGGAGCTGTTTTTT CASSSGTGVTGELFF TRBJ2-2 . TRBD1 TRBV19
TGTGCCTGGAGGAGGCCGGGATCCTACAATGAGCAGTTCTTC CAWRRPGSYNEQFF TRBJ2-1 . . TRBV30
TGTGCCAGCAGTAGACAGGGAGCCGGAAACACCATATATTTT CASSRQGAGNTIYF TRBJ1-3 . TRBD1 TRBV6-1
TGTGCCAGTAGTATAGGGAGGATCAGGGGGCGCATCATGAACACTGAAGCTTTCTTT CASSIGRIRGRIMNTEAFF TRBJ1-1 . TRBD1 TRBV19
TGCAGTGCTGGGGACACCGGGGAGCTGTTTTTT CSAGDTGELFF TRBJ2-2 many . TRBV20-1
TGTGCCAGCAGCCCAGTACGGGGGGCTAACACCGGGGAGCTGTTTTTT CASSPVRGANTGELFF TRBJ2-2 . . TRBV7-9
TGTGCCACCAGCAGAGATGCCAGGACGAACACTGAAGCTTTCTTT CATSRDARTNTEAFF TRBJ1-1 . . TRBV15
TGCGCCAGCAGCTCCGCCATGACAGGCCTTGGAGGCACCATATATTTT CASSSAMTGLGGTIYF TRBJ1-3 . . TRBV5-1
TGTGCCAGCAGGAGAGGACAGTTGAACACTGAAGCTTTCTTT CASRRGQLNTEAFF TRBJ1-1 . . TRBV6-1
TGTGCCAGCAGCCCCTTCGGGGAACACCTTTACGAGCAGTACTTC CASSPFGEHLYEQYF TRBJ2-7 . . TRBV28